This TCR beta chain came from a study of monozygotic twins with cystic fibrosis. This CDR3 region has 16 residues. CDR1 and CDR2 (germline): LGHNA, YNFKEQ. V lost 4 bases, J lost 5 bases, and 6 bases stayed unmatched. Only in-frame clones appear in the TCRdb table, and some are missing; sequencing was by immunoSEQ multiplex PCR. Of approximately 32,000 clones listed, approximately 96% are singletons. Study-wide findings and caveats: The repertoire was suggested to be naive-dominated, clonality median around 0.01. Monozygotic CF twins shared more identical nucleotide clonotypes than unrelated patients. J usage was most co-twin-similar in 8 of 16 pairs, V in 13.

Points on this clone: Its antigen is undetermined.

V and J are TRBV4-2 and TRBJ2-5; 14 bases align to TRBD2. Sample: blood. The TCR comes from a girl aged 2-10 years with cystic fibrosis. The CDR3 loop is CASSPTSGRAGETQYF. The CDR3 DNA sequence: TGTGCCAGCAGCCCGACTAGCGGGAGGGCTGGGGAGACCCAGTACTTC.